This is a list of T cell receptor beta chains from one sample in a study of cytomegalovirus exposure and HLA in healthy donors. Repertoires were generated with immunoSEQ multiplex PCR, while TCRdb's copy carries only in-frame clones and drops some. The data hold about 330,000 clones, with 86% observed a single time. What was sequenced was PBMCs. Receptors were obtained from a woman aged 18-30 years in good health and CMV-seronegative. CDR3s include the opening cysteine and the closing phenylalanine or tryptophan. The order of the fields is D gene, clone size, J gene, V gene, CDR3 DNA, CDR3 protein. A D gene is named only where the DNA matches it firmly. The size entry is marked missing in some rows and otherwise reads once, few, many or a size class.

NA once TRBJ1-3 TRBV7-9 TGTGCCAGCAGCTTAGCCCCAGGGGCTACTGGAAACACCATATATTTT CASSLAPGATGNTIYF
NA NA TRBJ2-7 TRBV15 TGTGCCACCAGCAGGGGCGCCTTTCGGCCCGAGCAGTACTTC CATSRGAFRPEQYF
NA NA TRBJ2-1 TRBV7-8 TGTGCCAGCAGCGGGAGTCTCAATGAGCAGTTCTTC CASSGSLNEQFF
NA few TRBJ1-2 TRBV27 TGTGCCAGCAGCCGGGGCGGGGCAAATGGCTACACCTTC CASSRGGANGYTF
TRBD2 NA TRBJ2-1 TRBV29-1 TGCAGCGCCCCGGGAGGGCCCTACAATGAGCAGTTCTTC CSAPGGPYNEQFF
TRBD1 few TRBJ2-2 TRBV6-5 TGTGCCAGCAGTTACCGACAGGGGGAAACCGGGGAGCTGTTTTTT CASSYRQGETGELFF
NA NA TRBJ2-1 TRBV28 TGTGCCAGCACCGTTGGAGTAAATGAGCAGTTCTTC CASTVGVNEQFF
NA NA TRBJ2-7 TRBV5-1 TGCGCCAGCAGCCCAGGACAGACCTACGAGCAGTACTTC CASSPGQTYEQYF
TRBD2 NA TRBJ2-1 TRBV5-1 TGCGCCAGCAGCTTGGGGACTAGCGGGAGTATAAGGGCATCCTACAATGAGCAGTTCTTC CASSLGTSGSIRASYNEQFF
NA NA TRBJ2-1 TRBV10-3 TGTGCCATCACAGGAGGGCCCGAAAATGAGCAGTTCTTC CAITGGPENEQFF
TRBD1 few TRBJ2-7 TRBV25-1 TGTGCCAGCAGGGACAGGGACTTCGAGCAGTACTTC CASRDRDFEQYF
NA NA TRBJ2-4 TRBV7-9 TGTGCCAGCAGCTCCCTAGGAGATCAGTACTTC CASSSLGDQYF
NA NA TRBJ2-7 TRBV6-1 TGTGCCAGCGTGGACATCCGAAGGGACGAGCAGTACTTC CASVDIRRDEQYF
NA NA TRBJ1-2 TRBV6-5 TGTGCCATCAGACGGAGCCATAACTATGGCTACACCTTC CAIRRSHNYGYTF
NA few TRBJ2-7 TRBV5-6 TGTGCCAGCAGCTTGTCTAACGTCGACGAGCAGTACTTC CASSLSNVDEQYF
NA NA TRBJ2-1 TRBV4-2 TGTGCCAGCAGCCAAGGGCAAACATCCTACAATGAGCAGTTCTTC CASSQGQTSYNEQFF
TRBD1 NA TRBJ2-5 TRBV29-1 TGCAGCGCGGCCGGACAGGGCCAAGAGACCCAGTACTTC CSAAGQGQETQYF
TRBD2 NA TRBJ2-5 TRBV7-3 TGTGCCAGCAGCTTAGGACTAGCGGGACCCGGGGAGACCCAGTACTTC CASSLGLAGPGETQYF
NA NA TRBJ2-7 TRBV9 TGTGCCAGCAGCGTCGATAGCTCCTACGAGCAGTACTTC CASSVDSSYEQYF
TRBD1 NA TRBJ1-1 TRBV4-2 TGTGCCAGCAGCCAAGTTACAGGGGAGAGCGCTGAAGCTTTCTTT CASSQVTGESAEAFF
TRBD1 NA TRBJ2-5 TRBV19 TGTGCCAGTAGGGGACAGGGTCAAGAGACCCAGTACTTC CASRGQGQETQYF
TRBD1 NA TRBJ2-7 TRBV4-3 TGCGCCAGCAGCCAAAAAGATGAGGTAAGGGACAGACCCTACGAGCAGTACTTC CASSQKDEVRDRPYEQYF